This entry is about one T cell receptor (beta chain). Its target is not known. The CDR3 sequence is 18 residues long. Trimming removed 5 bases from V and 8 bases from J; junction bases left unmatched: 21. Germline-derived CDR1 and CDR2 are SGHTA and FQGTGA. Stated treatment: roughly 11-day PBMC culture with coronavirus spike peptide pools or control peptides (ViraFEST assay). Investigators obtained the unexposed donor's CD4+ T cells before the COVID-19 pandemic (2011-2018). Expansion of antigen-specific T cells with peptide pools by ViraFEST preceded sequencing of TCRs. The data derive from a study of vaccination and CD4 T cells after COVID-19. At the level of the study: Participants, all vaccine recipients, received two doses of either BNT162b2 or mRNA-1273. Control cultures were supplied with a CEFX pool, an HIV-1 Nef pool, or no peptide at all. Study conclusions and caveats: Going from approximately 21 to 38, median SARS-CoV-2-reactive clonotypes did not rise significantly.

CD4+ T cells that had been cultured provided DNA sequenced with the Oncomine TCR Beta short-read assay. Genomic DNA was taken out of cultured CD4+ T cells by extraction. TCRdb reanalysed the PCR reads using MiXCR and keeps one entry per CDR3 protein. This sample has approximately 9,600 distinct CDR3 sequences, with 25% to 35% found just once. The receptor's source is a human donor in good health. The material sequenced was CD4+ T cells from blood, cultured in vitro. This chain joins TRBV7-3 and TRBJ2-1; the match to TRBD2 covers 7 bases. The CDR3 loop reads CASSIPVLAGRGGDEQFF. The CDR3 nucleotides read TGTGCCAGCAGCATCCCCGTTCTGGCGGGGAGGGGCGGGGATGAGCAGTTCTTC.